This T cell receptor (beta chain) was retrieved from a study of cytomegalovirus exposure and HLA in healthy donors. Note on this clone: Its antigen is still unknown.

From the approximately 120-subject validation cohort, which was separate from the roughly 630-subject first cohort, the donors were drawn. This CDR3 has 13 amino acids. Germline V gene lookup returns CDR1 SGHVS and CDR2 FNYEAQ. Some clones are missing from TCRdb's copy, which holds only in-frame ones; the method was immunoSEQ multiplex PCR. This sample has under 200,000 clones; roughly nine tenths occur once, and the top ten carry about 5.8%. Study findings and constraints: Some TCR beta chains (roughly 160 of them) were listed as cytomegalovirus-associated.

The chain recombines TRBV7-6 with TRBJ2-1; D ambiguous. The TCR comes from a woman younger than 45 in good health and CMV-seronegative. The material sequenced was PBMCs. In DNA, the CDR3 is TGTGCAACCAGAACGGCAGATAAAAATGAGCAGTTCTTC. It yields the protein CATRTADKNEQFF.